Shown below are 3 T cell receptor beta chains from a single sample sequenced in a study of blood T cells in healthy people across ages. A second PCR of 7 to 11 cycles used a sample-barcoded 5' primer and a J-beta primer mix. TCRdb called the 5' RACE reads again in MiXCR, with one record for every CDR3 protein. Altogether some 1.5 million distinct CDR3 sequences are present, 35% to 45% being singletons, with the ten largest covering over 3.5%. What was sequenced was blood. These receptors originate from a woman aged 18-29 years in good health.

The chain is built from TRBV4-3 and TRBJ2-7, with unresolved D. The V end was cut by 0 bases, the J end by 0 bases, with 12 bases between. CDR1 and CDR2 from the germline V gene are LGHNA and YSLEER. The CDR3 has 16 amino acids. CDR3 in amino acids: CASSQERWASSYEQYF. The CDR3 DNA sequence: TGCGCCAGCAGCCAAGAACGCTGGGCCAGCTCCTACGAGCAGTACTTC.

Comments on this clonotype: One end of the junction does not line up with germline, which may come from a read error. The genes are TRBV12-3 or TRBV12-4 and TRBJ2-5; D call uncertain. The CDR3 contains 16 residues. CDR3 DNA sequence: TGTGCCATCAGTTTTCCGCAAATAGACCCCAAAGAGACCCAGTACTTC. It codes for CAISFPQIDPKETQYF.

The V gene is TRBV15, the J gene TRBJ2-5, with D tentatively TRBD2 (5 bases). V was clipped by 3 bases and J by 1 base, with 9 bases between them. Germline loops: CDR1 LNHNV, CDR2 YYDKDF (reference sequence). This CDR3 comprises 14 residues. The CDR3 spells CATSRGDTQETQYF. CDR3 nucleotide sequence: TGTGCCACCAGCAGGGGAGACACCCAAGAGACCCAGTACTTC.